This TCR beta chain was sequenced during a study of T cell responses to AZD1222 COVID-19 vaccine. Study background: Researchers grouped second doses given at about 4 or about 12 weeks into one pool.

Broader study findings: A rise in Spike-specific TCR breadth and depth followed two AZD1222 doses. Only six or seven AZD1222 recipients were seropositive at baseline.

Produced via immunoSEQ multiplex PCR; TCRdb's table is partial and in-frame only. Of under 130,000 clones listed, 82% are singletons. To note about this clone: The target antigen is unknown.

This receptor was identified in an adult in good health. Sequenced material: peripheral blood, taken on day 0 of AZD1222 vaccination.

The CDR3 spells CASSPGLGQPQHF. The CDR3 DNA reads as TGTGCCAGCTCACCAGGGCTGGGGCAGCCCCAGCATTTT. V and J are TRBV18 and TRBJ1-5; D uncertain. Germline-derived CDR1 and CDR2 are KGHSH and LQKENI. Trimming shortened V by 2 bases and J by 7 bases, and 9 bases separated the two germline ends. This CDR3 spans 13 amino acids.